This section outlines one T cell receptor (beta chain) sequence together with its context. The antigen remains unidentified. Using immunoSEQ multiplex PCR, the repertoire was profiled, and TCRdb retains in-frame clones only, with some absent. This table holds about 530,000 clones, 96% found once. The CDR3 length is 14 residues. The junction had 7 bases not matched to a gene; V was cut back by 4 bases and J by 6 bases. The germline V gene encodes CDR1 SGHNT and CDR2 YYREEE (reference sequence). Within Nashville, Tennessee resided all donors, each a Caucasian adult. This sample was included in a study of shared clonotypes between healthy human individuals. At the level of the study: CD4 naive and CD4 memory each took three plates per donor, while CD8 naive took two and CD8 memory one.

Study results and limitations: What naive subsets generally showed was a larger estimated richness than memory subsets showed.

Sequenced: naive CD4+ T cells sorted from blood. Sample subset: CD45RA+ positively selected. The chain uses TRBV5-4 and TRBJ1-2, with 9 bases lining up with TRBD1. The receptor was derived from a woman aged 25 to 39 in good health. The CDR3 sequence: CASSALGQGHGYTF. The CDR3 region has the DNA TGTGCCAGCAGCGCGCTGGGACAGGGCCATGGCTACACCTTC.